The 21 T cell receptor beta chains presented below share a single source sample, sequenced in a study of blood T cell repertoires in COVID-19. The assay was immunoSEQ multiplex PCR, and TCRdb's table has in-frame clones only and misses some. Here the sample spans over 100,000 clones, around 89% being singletons. Specimen: peripheral blood. The source of these receptors is a human donor in a cohort sampled during active COVID-19.

The rearrangement uses TRBV4-2 and TRBJ2-1, with D perhaps matching TRBD2 (6 bases). V was shortened by 1 base and J by 2 bases, with 6 bases between the two germline ends. Per germline, CDR1 LGHNA and CDR2 YNFKEQ. There are 14 residues in the CDR3. CDR3 DNA sequence: TGTGCCAGCAGCCAAGCGGGAGCCTACAATGAGCAGTTCTTC. This translates into CASSQAGAYNEQFF.

The chain employs TRBV2 and TRBJ1-6; no clear D gene. This CDR3 contains 13 residues. Deletions cut 8 bases from V and 10 bases from J, with 15 bases between. CDR1 and CDR2 from the germline V gene are SNHLY and FYNNEI. CDR3 protein: CASGRSEGSPLHF. The CDR3, as DNA: TGTGCCAGCGGCCGTTCAGAGGGCTCACCCCTCCACTTT.

Here the CDR3 DNA reads TGTGCCAGCAGCGTAGAAGCCCGGGGAATTGGAAACACCATATATTTT. This translates into CASSVEARGIGNTIYF. The chain joins TRBV9 to TRBJ1-3; D remains unclear. Trimming stripped 0 bases from V and 3 bases from J, with 13 bases between. Germline CDR1 and CDR2: SGDLS and YYNGEE. This CDR3 contains 16 residues.

The V and J genes are TRBV15 and TRBJ2-4; 9 bases map to TRBD1. CDR1 and CDR2 (germline): LNHNV, YYDKDF (reference sequence). CDR3 length: 14 amino acids. Trimming took 5 bases from V and 4 from J; bases not matched to a gene: 3. CDR3 region: CATSGTGQKNIQYF. The CDR3, as DNA: TGTGCCACCAGCGGGACAGGGCAAAAAAACATTCAGTACTTC.

The genes are TRBV3-1 (or the pseudogene TRBV3-2) and TRBJ2-5, with 7 nucleotides matching TRBD1. The CDR3 totals 14 residues. Trimming at V came to 7 bases and at J to 3 bases, leaving 8 bases not matched to a gene. Germline V gives CDR1 LGHDT, CDR2 YNNKEL (reference sequence). The CDR3 bases are TGTGCCAGCATCACAAGACAGGGCGAAGAGACCCAGTACTTC. It specifies CASITRQGEETQYF.

V usage is TRBV10-3 and J usage is TRBJ1-5; tentatively, D is TRBD1 (6 bases). Germline values: CDR1 ENHRY, CDR2 SYGVKD. The germline V and J ends were trimmed by 3 bases and 0 bases, with 18 bases remaining between them. The CDR3 has 18 residues. The DNA of the CDR3 is TGTGCCATCAGTGACGGGGGGGCCGGGGTCGATAGCAATCAGCCCCAGCATTTT. Translating it yields CAISDGGAGVDSNQPQHF.

Points on this clone: The sample carries other DNA sequences with the same CDR3. V and J are TRBV27 and TRBJ2-1; perhaps TRBD1 as D (5 bases). V lost 9 bases and J lost 2, with 23 bases in between. The germline V gene encodes CDR1 MNHEY and CDR2 SMNVEV (reference sequence). The CDR3 is 17 residues long. CDR3 loop: CASPRAGLVWAYNEQFF. CDR3 bases: TGTGCCAGTCCCCGGGCAGGGTTGGTATGGGCCTACAATGAGCAGTTCTTC.

The chain links TRBV7-9 to TRBJ2-7; D might be TRBD1 (5 bases). There are 15 residues in the CDR3. Trimming left V 5 bases short and J 5 bases short, with 19 bases between. CDR1 is SEHNR and CDR2 is FQNEAQ in the germline V gene (reference sequence). The CDR3 nucleotides are TGTGCCAGCAGCCGCCCCGGACACGGTCTGAACGAGCAGTACTTC. It yields the protein CASSRPGHGLNEQYF.

This clone was seen only a few times. CDR3 sequence: CASSLFVGGWAETQYF. CDR3 in DNA: TGTGCCAGCAGCTTATTCGTCGGGGGTTGGGCAGAGACCCAGTACTTC. J is TRBJ2-5 and V is TRBV7-2; a weak D match, TRBD2 (6 bases). The V gene lost 2 bases and the J gene lost 4 bases, with 17 bases spanning the gap. Per germline, CDR1 SGHTA and CDR2 FQGNSA. The CDR3 length is 16 residues. Looking up the rest from reference TRBV7-2 and TRBJ2-5 gives the full variable domain: GAGVSQSPSNKVTEKGKDVELRCDPISGHTALYWYRQSLGQGLEFLIYFQGNSAPDKSGLPSDRFSAERTGGSVSTLTIQRTQQEDSAVYLCASSLFVGGWAETQYFGPGTRLLVL.

The chain is built from TRBV10-3 and TRBJ1-2; TRBD1 is a possible D gene (5 bases). The V end was cut by 6 bases, the J end by 6 bases, with 11 bases between. Germline V gene lookup returns CDR1 ENHRY and CDR2 SYGVKD. The CDR3 has 12 amino acids. The CDR3 reads CAIRWGGDGYTF. CDR3 DNA: TGTGCCATCAGGTGGGGAGGGGATGGCTACACCTTC.

The chain employs TRBV5-4 and TRBJ1-1; 7 nucleotides agree with TRBD1. Per the germline V gene, CDR1 is SGHNT and CDR2 is YYREEE (reference sequence). The CDR3 loop spans 15 amino acids. With V trimmed by 4 bases and J by 0 bases, 6 bases remained unmatched. This chain's CDR3 is CASSLQGSLNTEAFF. The CDR3 region has the DNA TGTGCCAGCAGCCTACAGGGGTCTTTGAACACTGAAGCTTTCTTT.

V is TRBV12-3 or TRBV12-4 and J is TRBJ1-6, with D possibly TRBD1 on 6 matching bases. This CDR3 comprises 13 residues. Trimming removed 5 bases from V and 10 bases from J, with 12 bases in between. The CDR3 is CASSIARGSPLHF. The CDR3 DNA follows: TGTGCCAGCAGTATCGCCAGGGGATCACCCCTCCACTTT.

The chain employs TRBV21-1 and TRBJ1-5; the DNA was not compared with TRBD1, the D call given in the table. TRBV21-1 is flagged as a pseudogene. CDR3 length equals 14 residues. The CDR3 DNA sequence: TGTGCCAGCACGTCCTACAGCTCTAATCAGCCCCAGCATTTT. This gives the protein CASTSYSSNQPQHF.

This chain uses TRBV15 with TRBJ2-1, with D perhaps TRBD2 (6 bases). Trimming removed 3 bases at V and 1 base at J, with 10 bases between. The CDR3 is 15 residues long. Germline CDR1 LNHNV, CDR2 YYDKDF (reference sequence). CDR3 nucleotides: TGTGCCACCAGCAGGCGGGATTCGTCCTACAATGAGCAGTTCTTC. It encodes CATSRRDSSYNEQFF. The whole variable domain, remainder taken from reference TRBV15 and TRBJ2-1, is DAMVIQNPRYQVTQFGKPVTLSCSQTLNHNVMYWYQQKSSQAPKLLFHYYDKDFNNEADTPDNFQSRRPNTSFCFLDIRSPGLGDTAMYLCATSRRDSSYNEQFFGPGTRLTVL.

The chain uses TRBV2 and TRBJ2-2; 9 nucleotides line up with TRBD1. Germline V gives CDR1 SNHLY, CDR2 FYNNEI. The CDR3 covers 16 residues. The J segment lost 0 bases and the V segment lost 5 bases, leaving 4 bases of the junction unmatched. CDR3 coding DNA: TGTGCCAGCAGTAGAGGGACAGGGTCGAACACCGGGGAGCTGTTTTTT. Translation: CASSRGTGSNTGELFF. The whole variable domain, remainder taken from reference TRBV2 and TRBJ2-2, is EPEVTQTPSHQVTQMGQEVILRCVPISNHLYFYWYRQILGQKVEFLVSFYNNEISEKSEIFDDQFSVERPDGSNFTLKIRSTKLEDSAMYFCASSRGTGSNTGELFFGEGSRLTVL.

J is TRBJ1-1 and V is TRBV7-2; D remains unclear. The CDR3 consists of 14 residues. CDR1 and CDR2 from the germline V gene are SGHTA and FQGNSA. V was pared by 0 bases and J by 0 bases, with 5 bases between. The CDR3 loop is CASSLAGVNTEAFF. CDR3 sequence (DNA): TGTGCCAGCAGCTTAGCCGGGGTGAACACTGAAGCTTTCTTT.

The chain has TRBV5-1 and TRBJ1-1, with 12 bases fitting TRBD1. The CDR3 is 16 residues long. Germline CDR1 and CDR2: SGHRS and YFSETQ. The trim removed 2 bases at V and 4 bases at J, leaving 6 bases unmatched. This chain's CDR3 is CASSFGTGGRVTEAFF. In DNA, the CDR3 is TGCGCCAGCAGCTTCGGGACAGGGGGCCGGGTCACTGAAGCTTTCTTT.

For the CDR3, the DNA is TGTGCCAGCAGCTCTAGACAGCCAGCAGACCACGAGCAGTACTTC. Translated: CASSSRQPADHEQYF. The rearrangement joins TRBV5-8 to TRBJ2-7; perhaps TRBD1 as D (5 bases). The CDR3 runs to 15 residues. V dropped 3 bases and J dropped 5 bases, with 18 bases sitting between them. Germline V gene lookup returns CDR1 SGHTS and CDR2 YDEGEE. The full variable domain, in which reference TRBV5-8 and TRBJ2-7 provide the parts outside the CDR3, is EAGVTQSPTHLIKTRGQQATLRCSPISGHTSVYWYQQALGLGLQFLLWYDEGEERNRGNFPPRFSGRQFPNYSSELNVNALELEDSALYLCASSSRQPADHEQYFGPGTRLTVT.

A single count supports this clone. The genes are TRBV24-1 and TRBJ2-3; 11 bases are shared with TRBD2. The CDR3 has 19 amino acids. Trimming took 4 bases from V and 0 from J; bases not matched to a gene: 11. The V gene's germline CDR1 is KGHDR and CDR2 SFDVKD. CDR3 in DNA: TGTGCCACCAGTGACGCGACCGGGACTAGCGGCTATAGCACAGATACGCAGTATTTT. Translation: CATSDATGTSGYSTDTQYF.

The chain employs TRBV28 and TRBJ2-1, with D possibly being TRBD1 (6 bases). V dropped 6 bases and J dropped 3 bases, with 9 bases sitting between them. The CDR3 runs 13 residues. CDR1 is MDHEN and CDR2 is SYDVKM in the germline V gene. For the CDR3, the DNA is TGTGCCAGCAGCCAGGGGAACTACAATGAGCAGTTCTTC. Translation: CASSQGNYNEQFF.

The table lists this clone with a count of one. The chain carries TRBV18 and TRBJ1-1; the D gene is possibly TRBD1 (6 bases). Trimming cost V 6 bases and J 0 bases, with 17 bases left between them. The CDR3 consists of 16 residues. CDR1 and CDR2 from the germline V gene are KGHSH and LQKENI. In DNA, the CDR3 is TGTGCCAGCTCCCTCACCTGGACAGTCATGAACACTGAAGCTTTCTTT. It encodes CASSLTWTVMNTEAFF.